The 32 T cell receptor beta chains below all came from one sample that was sequenced in a study of tumor and adjacent non-tumor tissue in lung cancer. No cell sorting was done before RNA was extracted from the tissue. The normal lung tissue was taken more than 3 cm from the tumor edge. Three rounds of nested PCR, following a modified ARM-PCR protocol, produced the TCRbeta library. TCRdb independently ran MiXCR on the multiplex PCR reads; one entry per CDR3 protein. In the table there are 75,000 to 95,000 distinct CDR3 sequences, 76% of which are singletons. Sequencing was done on a sample of distant non-tumor lung tissue. These receptors came from a woman aged 45 to 65 with non-small cell lung cancer.

The table lists this clonotype with a count of one. A read error may produce the germline difference seen at one junction end. The chain carries TRBV11-1 and TRBJ2-1, with D hard to call. CDR3 length equals 11 residues. Germline lookup yields CDR1 SGHAT and CDR2 FQDESV (reference sequence). This CDR3 is CDSSFSNEQFF. The CDR3 DNA reads as TGTGACAGCAGCTTCAGCAATGAACAGTTCTTC. Using reference TRBV11-1 and TRBJ2-1 for the parts outside the CDR3, the full variable domain is EAEVAQSPRYKITEKSQAVAFWCDPISGHATLYWYRQILGQGPELLVQFQDESVVDDSQLPKDRFSAERLKGVDSTLKIQPAELGDSAMYLCDSSFSNEQFFGPGTRLTVL.

V is TRBV28 and J is TRBJ2-3; no reliable D call. This CDR3 comprises 14 residues. Trimming cost V 7 bases and J 7 bases, with 18 bases left between them. The germline V gene has CDR1 MDHEN and CDR2 SYDVKM. The CDR3 spells CASTSSYAENTQYF. Here the CDR3 DNA reads TGTGCCAGCACTTCGTCTTACGCGGAAAATACGCAGTATTTT.

As for this clonotype: The junction shows a germline mismatch at one end, possibly a read error. The genes are TRBV10-3 and TRBJ2-7; 7 nucleotides line up with TRBD2. The CDR3 totals 15 residues. Germline lookup yields CDR1 ENHRY and CDR2 SYGVKD. CDR3 loop: CAIGEGSSGSYVQYF. Here the CDR3 DNA reads TGTGCCATCGGTGAGGGTTCTAGCGGCTCCTACGTACAGTACTTC.

The chain recombines TRBV29-1 with TRBJ2-3; 12 bases align to TRBD2. The CDR3 sequence is 17 residues long. The J segment lost 4 bases and the V segment lost 0 bases, leaving 8 bases of the junction unmatched. Germline-derived CDR1 and CDR2 are SQVTM and ANQGSEA. The CDR3 loop is CSVEDTSGRLGADTQYF. DNA of the CDR3: TGCAGCGTTGAAGACACTAGCGGGAGGTTGGGAGCAGATACGCAGTATTTT.

Concerning this clonotype: The junction and the germline gene differ at one end; a read error may be behind it. The chain carries TRBV5-4 and TRBJ1-2; 8 nucleotides align to TRBD1. CDR1 and CDR2 (germline): SGHNT, YYREEE (reference sequence). The CDR3 is 14 residues long. CDR3 loop: CANSLDREPNGYIF. The CDR3 region has the DNA TGTGCCAACAGCTTGGACAGGGAACCCAATGGCTACATCTTC.

Points on this clonotype: The junction shows a germline mismatch at one end, possibly a read error. The gene calls are TRBV5-6 and TRBJ1-2; D is ambiguous. From germline, CDR1 is SGHDT and CDR2 YYEEEE. This CDR3 comprises 12 residues. CDR3 nucleotides: TGTGCCAACAGCTTGGCGCAATATGGCTACACCTTC. It codes for CANSLAQYGYTF.

This chain links TRBV6-6 with TRBJ2-7, with a possible D match to TRBD1 (6 bases). Deletions cut 9 bases from V and 4 bases from J, with 22 bases between. This CDR3 is 15 amino acids long. Germline assignment: CDR1 MNHNY and CDR2 SVGAGI (reference sequence). CDR3 protein: CARSKEQGDGYEQYF. As DNA, the CDR3 is TGTGCCAGAAGTAAAGAACAGGGTGATGGTTACGAGCAGTACTTC.

Of note for this clonotype: At one of its ends the junction is not consistent with the germline gene, which may arise from a read error. The chain has TRBV6-5 and TRBJ2-4; 7 positions agree with TRBD2. Germline V gene data show CDR1 as MNHEY and CDR2 as SVGAGI. There are 14 residues in the CDR3. The CDR3 nucleotides read TGTGCCAGCAATTACTCGGGGAGGGGAAACATTCGGTACTTC. Its translation: CASNYSGRGNIRYF.

As concerns this clonotype: At one end, the junction sequence differs from germline, possibly due to a read error. The genes are TRBV6-6 and TRBJ2-5, with 8 bases lining up with TRBD1. The germline V gene encodes CDR1 MNHNY and CDR2 SVGAGI (reference sequence). The CDR3 contains 15 residues. CDR3 DNA sequence: TGTGTCAGCAGGGGGCTCGGGGGTCACCAAGAGACCCAGTACTTC. Translation: CVSRGLGGHQETQYF.

This clonotype was seen repeatedly, ten times or more. This chain joins TRBV11-2 and TRBJ2-5; a weak D match, TRBD2 (6 bases). Germline assignment: CDR1 SGHAT and CDR2 FQNNGV. V was cut by 2 bases and J by 5 bases, with 18 bases left in between. The CDR3 has 16 residues. The CDR3 here is CASSLSLSGEVETQYF. CDR3 in DNA: TGTGCCAGCAGCTTAAGCCTTAGCGGAGAGGTGGAGACCCAGTACTTC.

The chain employs TRBV29-1 and TRBJ2-7; 9 nucleotides match TRBD1. This CDR3 is built from 13 residues. Germline lookup yields CDR1 SQVTM and CDR2 ANQGSEA. CDR3 in amino acids: CSIAAGQGIEQYF. For the CDR3, the DNA is TGCAGTATTGCGGCAGGACAGGGGATCGAACAGTACTTC.

The chain is built from TRBV11-1 and TRBJ2-1; D ambiguous. V was trimmed by 5 bases and J by 15 bases, leaving 26 bases between them. The CDR3 runs to 15 residues. CDR1 and CDR2 from the germline V gene are SGHAT and FQDESV (reference sequence). Here the CDR3 reads CASSPTPLTGDEWFF. As DNA, the CDR3 is TGTGCCAGCAGCCCGACTCCTTTGACGGGCGATGAGTGGTTCTTC.

As for this clonotype: It is likely a read error, because the conserved phenylalanine at the end of the CDR3 is missing. J is TRBJ1-1 and V is TRBV10-3, with a tentative D call TRBD1 (5 bases). The V and J ends lost 4 bases and 5 bases respectively, with 14 bases between them. From germline, CDR1 is ENHRY and CDR2 SYGVKD. The CDR3 has 14 amino acids. CDR3 DNA sequence: TGTGCCATCAGTGGGAACGGGGGGGAGACTGAAGCTTTCTAT. It codes for CAISGNGGETEAFY.

The V and J genes are TRBV28 and TRBJ1-5; D gene uncertain. This CDR3 comprises 14 residues. Germline CDR1 and CDR2: MDHEN and SYDVKM. Deletions cut 9 bases from V and 5 bases from J, with 17 bases between. The CDR3 DNA is TGTGCCAGGAGCCCACCCGGACCCGATCAGCCCCAGCATTTT. Protein: CARSPPGPDQPQHF.

Concerning this clonotype itself: One end of the junction is discordant with germline, which a read error may explain. The chain uses TRBV11-3 and TRBJ2-7, with D perhaps matching TRBD2 (5 bases). CDR1 SGHNT and CDR2 YENEEA come from the germline V gene. This CDR3 is built from 15 residues. Here the CDR3 DNA reads TGTGTCAGCAGCCCCCTTGAGGGAGTGGGGTGCGTGCAGTACTTC. It codes for CVSSPLEGVGCVQYF.

The V gene is TRBV12-3 or TRBV12-4, the J gene TRBJ2-1; possible D gene TRBD2, 5 bases. The CDR3 runs 12 residues. V shed 3 bases and J shed 8 bases, with 8 bases lying between them. DNA for the CDR3: TGTGCCAGCAGTTTTAACGGGGATGAGCAGTTCTTC. Its translation is CASSFNGDEQFF.

This sequence joins TRBV20-1 and TRBJ2-1; 9 positions match TRBD1. This CDR3 has 13 residues. CDR1 DFQATT and CDR2 SNEGSKA come from the germline V gene (reference sequence). The CDR3 reads CNVNRGRDYEQFF. In DNA form, the CDR3 reads TGCAATGTTAACAGGGGGCGAGACTATGAGCAGTTCTTC.

This clonotype was seen only a few times. This chain joins TRBV24-1 and TRBJ2-3; 10 nucleotides agree with TRBD2. Germline CDR1 KGHDR, CDR2 SFDVKD. Losses at the gene ends were 3 bases for V and 5 bases for J; bases not matched to a gene: 13. The CDR3 spans 18 residues. The CDR3 DNA reads as TGTGCCACCAGTGATCCACTTTCCCTAGCGGGAGACGGAGATACGCAGTATTTT. It translates to CATSDPLSLAGDGDTQYF.

About this clonotype: One end of the junction varies from germline; a read error may be responsible. The V and J genes are TRBV29-1 and TRBJ2-3, with 7 bases aligning to TRBD1. Germline V lookup: CDR1 SQVTM, CDR2 ANQGSEA. This CDR3 is 15 amino acids long. The CDR3 region has the DNA TGCAGCGTTGAAGTCGGACACAGGGGAACAGATACCCAGTATTTT. This gives the protein CSVEVGHRGTDTQYF.

This sequence joins TRBV12-3 or TRBV12-4 and TRBJ1-5, with a weak D call TRBD1 (5 bases). The CDR3 runs to 15 residues. The V end lost 7 bases, the J end lost 5 bases, and 18 bases lay between the germline ends. As DNA, the CDR3 is TGTGCCAGCAATCCCTACTCGGGGGTGTATCAGCCCCAGCATTTT. It translates to CASNPYSGVYQPQHF.

The sample holds many counts of this clonotype. A much larger clone lies one base from this, so it may be a read error. The chain uses TRBV6-5 and TRBJ2-7, with 8 bases fitting TRBD1. This CDR3 is 15 amino acids long. The ends lost 7 bases at V and 9 bases at J; junction bases unmatched: 17. Per germline, CDR1 MNHEY and CDR2 SVGAGI. CDR3 protein: CASTALGRGQGGQYF. CDR3 bases: TGTGCCAGCACCGCACTCGGCAGGGGGCAAGGAGGGCAGTACTTC.

A note on this clonotype: An end of the junction differs from the germline gene, which may be a read error. V is TRBV12-3 or TRBV12-4 and J is TRBJ2-2, with D unclear. This CDR3 contains 16 residues. CDR3 loop: CASRPPHRANIGELFF. CDR3 in DNA: TGTGCCAGCAGGCCCCCACATAGGGCGAACATCGGGGAGCTGTTTTTT.

Worth noting for this clonotype: This CDR3 fails to terminate in the conserved phenylalanine or tryptophan, so it likely reflects a read error. The chain carries TRBV29-1 and TRBJ1-1; D gene uncertain. CDR1 is SQVTM and CDR2 is ANQGSEA in the germline V gene. The CDR3 loop spans 12 amino acids. V lost 5 bases to trimming and J lost 6 bases, with 13 bases between them. In DNA, the CDR3 is TGCAGCGTTACAACGGAGGGCGCTGAAGCTTTCTTA. Protein sequence: CSVTTEGAEAFL.

The J gene is TRBJ2-2, the V gene TRBV6-2 or TRBV6-3; no firm D call. The V gene's germline CDR1 is MNHEY and CDR2 SVGEGT. CDR3 length: 12 amino acids. The V gene lost 7 bases and the J gene lost 8 bases, with 11 bases spanning the gap. CDR3 sequence reads: CASNPGTGELFF. The CDR3 DNA is TGTGCCAGCAACCCAGGCACTGGGGAGCTGTTTTTT.

This clonotype has a count of ten or more. V usage is TRBV5-8 and J usage is TRBJ2-3; D is possibly TRBD1 (5 bases). Trimming left V 3 bases short and J 4 bases short, with 6 bases between. The germline V gene has CDR1 SGHTS and CDR2 YDEGEE. The CDR3 has 12 residues. The DNA for the CDR3 is TGTGCCAGCAGCTCACAGGCAGATACGCAGTATTTT. Translation gives CASSSQADTQYF.

By share, this clonotype ranks as medium-sized. The V call is TRBV12-3 or TRBV12-4, the J call TRBJ2-5, with TRBD2 as a possible D gene (5 bases). V shed 0 bases and J shed 9 bases, with 8 bases lying between them. This CDR3 contains 12 residues. CDR3 nucleotides: TGTGCCAGCAGTTTAGCCATCGGGGCCCAGTACTTC. Translated: CASSLAIGAQYF.

For this clonotype: The junction differs from germline at one of its ends, possibly a read error. The chain has TRBV5-8 and TRBJ1-5; D unclear. CDR3 length: 14 residues. From germline, CDR1 is SGHTS and CDR2 YDEGEE. The chain's CDR3 is CDSGPVYSNPPQHF. CDR3 DNA: TGTGACAGCGGGCCAGTCTATAGCAATCCGCCCCAGCATTTT.

Concerning this clonotype: The germline gene is not matched at one end of the junction; a read error may be the cause. The CDR3 sequence: CGSSLSLGGLRDTQYF. In DNA, the CDR3 is TGTGGCAGCAGCTTAAGCCTTGGCGGACTCCGGGATACGCAGTATTTT. The genes are TRBV11-1 and TRBJ2-3; perhaps TRBD2 as D (5 bases). Germline assignment: CDR1 SGHAT and CDR2 FQDESV (reference sequence). The CDR3 spans 16 residues. Drawing the rest from reference TRBV11-1 and TRBJ2-3, the complete variable domain is EAEVAQSPRYKITEKSQAVAFWCDPISGHATLYWYRQILGQGPELLVQFQDESVVDDSQLPKDRFSAERLKGVDSTLKIQPAELGDSAMYLCGSSLSLGGLRDTQYFGPGTRLTVL.

With respect to this clonotype: Germline and junction disagree at one end, which may indicate a read error. The chain is built from TRBV29-1 and TRBJ1-5; D might be TRBD1 (5 bases). The CDR3 has 13 amino acids. Per germline, CDR1 SQVTM and CDR2 ANQGSEA. The CDR3 protein is CSVVQVASQPHHF. CDR3 nucleotides: TGCAGCGTTGTACAGGTGGCGTCTCAGCCCCATCATTTT.

This clonotype was counted a single time. No conserved phenylalanine or tryptophan ends this CDR3, so it is likely a read error. The CDR3 region has the DNA TGTGCCAGCAGTAAGGGACAACTACCAGAGACCCAGTACATC. Translated: CASSKGQLPETQYI. The V and J genes are TRBV12-3 or TRBV12-4 and TRBJ2-5, with D tentatively TRBD1 (6 bases). CDR3 length equals 14 residues. Trimming shortened V by 5 bases and J by 4 bases, and 14 bases separated the two germline ends.

This clonotype was recorded many times. The chain joins TRBV28 to TRBJ2-2, with D possibly being TRBD1 (5 bases). The CDR3 covers 15 residues. V lost 2 bases, J lost 6 bases, and 13 bases lay in between. Germline V gene data show CDR1 as MDHEN and CDR2 as SYDVKM. CDR3: CASSLGASFSGELFF. CDR3 DNA: TGTGCCAGCAGTTTAGGGGCTAGTTTCTCCGGGGAGCTGTTTTTT.

This clonotype was seen at least ten times. The rearrangement joins TRBV20-1 to TRBJ2-1; 7 bases are shared with TRBD2. CDR1 is DFQATT, CDR2 SNEGSKA, per germline (reference sequence). Losses at the gene ends were 3 bases for V and 0 bases for J; bases not matched to a gene: 5. This CDR3 spans 15 amino acids. The chain's CDR3 is CSASPSGISYNEQFF. Here the CDR3 DNA reads TGCAGTGCTAGCCCTAGCGGCATCTCCTACAATGAGCAGTTCTTC.